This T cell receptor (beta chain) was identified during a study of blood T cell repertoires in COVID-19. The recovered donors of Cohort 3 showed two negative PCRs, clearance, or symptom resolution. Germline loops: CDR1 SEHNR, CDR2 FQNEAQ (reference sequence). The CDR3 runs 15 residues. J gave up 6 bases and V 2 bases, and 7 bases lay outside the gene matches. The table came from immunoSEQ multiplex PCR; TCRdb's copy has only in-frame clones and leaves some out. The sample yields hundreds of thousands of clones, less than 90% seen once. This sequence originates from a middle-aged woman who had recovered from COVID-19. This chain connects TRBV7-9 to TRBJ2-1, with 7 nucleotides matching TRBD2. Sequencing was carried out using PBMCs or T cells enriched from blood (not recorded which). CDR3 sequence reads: CASSLLSGASNEQFF. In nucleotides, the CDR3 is TGTGCCAGCAGCTTACTGAGCGGGGCCAGCAATGAGCAGTTCTTC.